This entry lists 25 T cell receptor beta chains sequenced from one sample in a study of blood T cell repertoires in COVID-19. Clones were sequenced by immunoSEQ multiplex PCR, and TCRdb holds only the in-frame ones, with some missing. The table includes roughly 440,000 clones, roughly 88% detected once. Material: peripheral blood. The receptors were sampled from a woman aged 50 to 60 with COVID-19, enrolled during active disease.

The chain couples TRBV2 to TRBJ2-7; D might be TRBD1 (5 bases). This CDR3 contains 13 residues. Per germline, CDR1 SNHLY and CDR2 FYNNEI. The V end was cut by 3 bases, the J end by 7 bases, with 13 bases between. As DNA, the CDR3 is TGTGCCAGCAGTGATGGAGACAGCCCGGAGCAGTACTTC. Residues: CASSDGDSPEQYF.

J is TRBJ2-2 and V is TRBV24-1; 7 bases match TRBD1. The CDR3 runs 15 residues. Germline values: CDR1 KGHDR, CDR2 SFDVKD. V shed 3 bases and J 4 bases; nucleotides not matched to a gene: 4. The DNA for the CDR3 is TGTGCCACCAGTGATCGGGACAGCTTCACCGGGGAGCTGTTTTTT. Its translation is CATSDRDSFTGELFF.

This chain's CDR3 is CASSSGAGELSYNEQFF. CDR3 nucleotide sequence: TGTGCCAGCAGCTCTGGTGCGGGGGAACTTTCCTACAATGAGCAGTTCTTC. The chain uses TRBV5-6 and TRBJ2-1; 7 nucleotides line up with TRBD2. V trimming: 3 bases; J trimming: 1 base; junction bases outside the gene matches: 10. The CDR3 length is 17 residues. Germline CDR1 and CDR2: SGHDT and YYEEEE.

This clone has a single count. CDR3: CASSLEGGSYNEQFF. The CDR3 nucleotides read TGTGCCAGCAGCTTAGAAGGGGGCTCGTACAATGAGCAGTTCTTC. The chain has TRBV7-9 and TRBJ2-1, with 7 bases identical to TRBD1. Looked up from germline, CDR1 is SEHNR and CDR2 is FQNEAQ (reference sequence). The CDR3 is 15 amino acids. The V and J ends lost 1 base and 4 bases, in that order; junction bases with no gene match: 4.

The V gene is TRBV3-1 (or the pseudogene TRBV3-2), the J gene TRBJ2-1; 8 nucleotides match TRBD2. Per the germline V gene, CDR1 is LGHDT and CDR2 is YNNKEL (reference sequence). The V segment lost 4 bases and the J segment 6 bases; nucleotides outside the gene matches: 8. There are 15 residues in the CDR3. Here the CDR3 DNA reads TGTGCCAGCAGCCGGGACGGGGGGGCATTCAATGAGCAGTTCTTC. This codes for CASSRDGGAFNEQFF.

The chain is built from TRBV5-1 and TRBJ1-6; unclear D gene. Germline V lookup: CDR1 SGHRS, CDR2 YFSETQ. V was pared by 0 bases and J by 8 bases, with 12 bases between. This CDR3 comprises 15 residues. The CDR3, as DNA: TGCGCCAGCAGCTTGGTTGGGCGAAACGATTCACCCCTCCACTTT. This translates into CASSLVGRNDSPLHF.

This chain joins TRBV12-3 or TRBV12-4 and TRBJ1-5, with a tentative D call TRBD1 (5 bases). CDR3 length: 13 amino acids. With 8 bases removed from V and 3 bases from J, the gap between germline ends came to 11 bases. The CDR3 loop reads CASSAGPNQPQHF. The CDR3, as DNA: TGTGCCAGCTCCGCAGGGCCCAATCAGCCCCAGCATTTT.

The V and J genes are TRBV7-2 and TRBJ2-1; unclear D gene. This CDR3 spans 13 amino acids. V was trimmed by 1 base and J by 4 bases, leaving 5 bases between them. Germline values: CDR1 SGHTA, CDR2 FQGNSA. This CDR3 reads CASSLDIYNEQFF. The DNA for the CDR3 is TGTGCCAGCAGCTTAGATATATACAATGAGCAGTTCTTC.

The chain couples TRBV7-2 to TRBJ1-6; 7 positions match TRBD1. Unmatched junction bases numbered 2, after V lost 1 base and J lost 5 bases. Per the germline V gene, CDR1 is SGHTA and CDR2 is FQGNSA. The CDR3 sequence is 15 residues long. Written as DNA, the CDR3 is TGTGCCAGCAGCTTAGGACAGGGAGATAATTCACCCCTCCACTTT. Translating gives CASSLGQGDNSPLHF.

V is TRBV10-1 and J is TRBJ2-7; 11 nucleotides match TRBD1. Germline-derived CDR1 and CDR2 are WNHNN and SYGVQD (reference sequence). The CDR3 has 14 amino acids. After removal of 4 bases from V and 3 bases from J, the junction contained 2 bases not matched to a gene. The CDR3 DNA sequence: TGCGCCAGCAGTGGGGACAGGGGGTTCTACGAGCAGTACTTC. Amino acids: CASSGDRGFYEQYF.

V usage is TRBV28 and J usage is TRBJ2-7; perhaps TRBD2 as D (6 bases). Looked up from germline, CDR1 is MDHEN and CDR2 is SYDVKM. The CDR3 loop spans 16 amino acids. Trimming left V 2 bases short and J 3 bases short, with 17 bases between. The CDR3 nucleotides are TGTGCCAGCAGTTTAGATCAAAACTCGGGGGACTACGAGCAGTACTTC. This encodes CASSLDQNSGDYEQYF.

About this clone itself: Different DNA sequences within this sample yield the same CDR3. V is TRBV2 and J is TRBJ1-5; D not certain. CDR1 SNHLY and CDR2 FYNNEI come from the germline V gene. This CDR3 has 12 amino acids. V was shortened by 8 bases and J by 2 bases, with 7 bases between the two germline ends. The CDR3 here is CASSGGNQPQHF. The CDR3 coding sequence is TGTGCCAGCTCTGGAGGCAATCAGCCCCAGCATTTT.

A single count supports this clone. The chain recombines TRBV13 with TRBJ2-1; 9 nucleotides align to TRBD1. Germline CDR1 and CDR2: PRHDT and FYEKMQ (reference sequence). V gave up 4 bases and J gave up 1 base; unmatched junction bases: 2. CDR3 length: 15 residues. CDR3 region: CASSYGQGSYNEQFF. The DNA for the CDR3 is TGTGCCAGCAGCTACGGACAGGGGTCCTACAATGAGCAGTTCTTC.

The rearrangement joins TRBV18 to TRBJ1-5; possible D gene TRBD1, 6 bases. The CDR3 covers 13 residues. Trimming stripped 6 bases from V and 5 bases from J, with 11 bases between. Germline lookup yields CDR1 KGHSH and CDR2 LQKENI. The CDR3 sequence is CASSPRGDQPQHF. DNA of the CDR3: TGTGCCAGCTCGCCCAGGGGCGATCAGCCCCAGCATTTT.

The chain is built from TRBV2 and TRBJ1-1; D gene uncertain. This CDR3 has 14 residues. Germline V gene sequence: CDR1 SNHLY, CDR2 FYNNEI. Trimming shortened V by 3 bases and J by 2 bases, and 10 bases separated the two germline ends. The CDR3 DNA reads TGTGCCAGCAGTGATAGGAGGGCAAACACTGAAGCTTTCTTT. This sequence encodes CASSDRRANTEAFF.

The V call is TRBV5-1, the J call TRBJ1-6, with TRBD1 matching over 7 bases. The CDR3 has 18 amino acids. With 3 bases clipped from V and 0 bases from J, the junction kept 9 bases outside the gene matches. Germline assignment: CDR1 SGHRS and CDR2 YFSETQ. The CDR3 spells CASSSGQAFSSYNSPLHF. The CDR3 DNA reads TGCGCCAGCAGCTCCGGACAGGCTTTTAGCTCCTATAATTCACCCCTCCACTTT.

The V and J genes are TRBV5-1 and TRBJ2-5; TRBD2 matches at 7 bases. The germline V gene has CDR1 SGHRS and CDR2 YFSETQ. Germline trimming cut 4 bases from V and 3 bases from J; bases unmatched to any gene: 6. The CDR3 spans 14 residues. CDR3 sequence (DNA): TGCGCCAGCAGCGTCGGGGGGACTAAAGAGACCCAGTACTTC. Residues: CASSVGGTKETQYF.

The CDR3 loop reads CASRRWGVGDAGELFF. The DNA for the CDR3 is TGTGCCAGCAGACGGTGGGGGGTCGGAGACGCCGGGGAGCTGTTTTTT. The chain is built from TRBV5-4 and TRBJ2-2; the D gene is possibly TRBD2 (6 bases). Germline CDR1 is SGHNT and CDR2 is YYREEE (reference sequence). Trimming pared 5 bases from V and 6 bases from J, leaving 20 bases between. The length of the CDR3 is 16 residues.

V and J are TRBV11-3 and TRBJ1-3, with no clear D. Per the germline V gene, CDR1 is SGHNT and CDR2 is YENEEA. CDR3 length: 10 residues. Between the trimmed V and J ends, which lost 8 bases and 11 bases, there was a span of 10 bases. Written as DNA, the CDR3 is TGTGCCAGCCCCGAGGGCGCCATATATTTT. Translation gives CASPEGAIYF.

This chain connects TRBV5-6 to TRBJ1-5, with TRBD1 matching 7 bases. The germline gives CDR1 SGHDT, CDR2 YYEEEE. V gave up 4 bases and J gave up 4 bases; unmatched junction bases: 8. The CDR3 contains 15 residues. The CDR3 loop reads CASSGTTGRNQPQHF. CDR3 nucleotide sequence: TGTGCCAGCAGCGGAACGACAGGGCGGAATCAGCCCCAGCATTTT.

This chain links TRBV19 with TRBJ2-1, with TRBD1 as a possible D gene (6 bases). Trimming took off 10 bases at V and 4 bases at J, with 26 bases between the two ends. This CDR3 contains 17 residues. Germline V gene data show CDR1 as LNHDA and CDR2 as SQIVND (reference sequence). This CDR3 reads CATDSHDPTRGYNEQFF. In DNA, the CDR3 is TGTGCCACGGACAGCCATGACCCTACAAGAGGATACAATGAGCAGTTCTTC.

This chain connects TRBV5-5 to TRBJ2-3, with 8 bases that match TRBD2. Looked up from germline, CDR1 is SGHKS and CDR2 is YYEKEE (reference sequence). V dropped 7 bases and J dropped 2; count of bases not matched to a gene: 24. The CDR3 has 20 amino acids. The CDR3 spells CASRSLRPGSGETLTDTQYF. The CDR3 bases are TGTGCCAGCCGCTCCCTCCGGCCAGGTAGCGGGGAAACCCTCACAGATACGCAGTATTTT.

V and J are TRBV19 and TRBJ2-2; 7 positions agree with TRBD1. The CDR3 spans 16 residues. The germline V gene has CDR1 LNHDA and CDR2 SQIVND (reference sequence). Losses at the gene ends were 9 bases for V and 2 bases for J; bases not matched to a gene: 12. The chain's CDR3 is CASALAQGHNTGELFF. DNA of the CDR3: TGTGCCAGCGCATTGGCACAGGGGCATAACACCGGGGAGCTGTTTTTT.

This rearrangement joins TRBV6-6 to TRBJ2-2, with D perhaps TRBD2 (6 bases). V lost 0 bases and J 5 bases, leaving 13 bases between the germline ends. Germline loops: CDR1 MNHNY, CDR2 SVGAGI (reference sequence). This CDR3 has 16 amino acids. The CDR3 reads CASSYSGRAGTGELFF. CDR3 DNA sequence: TGTGCCAGCAGTTACTCGGGCAGGGCGGGGACCGGGGAGCTGTTTTTT.

Written as DNA, the CDR3 is TGTGCCAGTAGTCTGGGGGGATCCTACGAGCAGTACTTC. Translation: CASSLGGSYEQYF. V gene TRBV19 combines with J gene TRBJ2-7; D possibly corresponds to TRBD2 (6 bases). V dropped 5 bases and J dropped 1 base, with 9 bases sitting between them. The CDR3 covers 13 residues. Germline values: CDR1 LNHDA, CDR2 SQIVND (reference sequence).